A single sample is the source of the 29 T cell receptor beta chains below, sequenced in a study of cytomegalovirus exposure and HLA in healthy donors. PCR used 60 Vbeta primers and 13 Jbeta primers. The protocol was immunoSEQ multiplex PCR, while the TCRdb copy is restricted to in-frame clones and leaves out a portion. This table lists under 200,000 clones. Sequencing was carried out using PBMCs. The receptors were gathered from a man aged 25 to 40 in good health and CMV-seronegative.

The chain employs TRBV4-3 and TRBJ1-5, with 9 positions matching TRBD1. V trimming: 4 bases; J trimming: 6 bases; junction bases outside the gene matches: 10. Germline assignment: CDR1 LGHNA and CDR2 YSLEER. This CDR3 has 16 amino acids. CDR3 residues: CASSRDRGAYSQPQHF. DNA of the CDR3: TGCGCCAGCAGCCGCGACAGGGGGGCGTATAGTCAGCCCCAGCATTTT.

The V call is TRBV9, the J call TRBJ2-1; a weak D match, TRBD2 (5 bases). V was pared by 4 bases and J by 2 bases, with 13 bases between. In germline, CDR1 is SGDLS, CDR2 YYNGEE. The CDR3 runs to 15 residues. CDR3 region: CASSKPRGTYNEQFF. DNA of the CDR3: TGTGCCAGCAGCAAGCCCCGGGGAACCTACAATGAGCAGTTCTTC.

This rearrangement joins TRBV7-9 to TRBJ2-1; D not certain. Germline CDR1 and CDR2: SEHNR and FQNEAQ (reference sequence). The CDR3 has 13 residues. The germline V and J ends were trimmed by 1 base and 6 bases, with 7 bases remaining between them. Here the CDR3 DNA reads TGTGCCAGCAGCTTAGTGGCCTTCAATGAGCAGTTCTTC. Its protein product is CASSLVAFNEQFF. Combining the CDR3 with reference TRBV7-9 and TRBJ2-1 gives the whole variable domain DTGVSQNPRHKITKRGQNVTFRCDPISEHNRLYWYRQTLGQGPEFLTYFQNEAQLEKSRLLSDRFSAERPKGSFSTLEIQRTEQGDSAMYLCASSLVAFNEQFFGPGTRLTVL.

The chain recombines TRBV19 with TRBJ2-1; 9 bases map to TRBD2. CDR3 length: 15 amino acids. Germline loops: CDR1 LNHDA, CDR2 SQIVND (reference sequence). The trim removed 6 bases at V and 5 bases at J, leaving 8 bases unmatched. The CDR3 loop reads CASRDAGLANNEQFF. CDR3 DNA: TGTGCCAGTAGGGACGCGGGACTAGCTAACAATGAGCAGTTCTTC.

The chain has TRBV18 and TRBJ1-2; 9 bases align to TRBD1. In germline, CDR1 is KGHSH, CDR2 LQKENI. This CDR3 comprises 17 residues. The J segment lost 4 bases and the V segment lost 0 bases, leaving 9 bases of the junction unmatched. The CDR3 DNA follows: TGTGCCAGCTCACCACCCGGACAGGGGACGATCAGCTATGGCTACACCTTC. Translating it yields CASSPPGQGTISYGYTF.

This sequence joins TRBV5-5 and TRBJ2-3; TRBD1 matches 9 bases. CDR3 size: 14 residues. The germline CDR1 and CDR2 sequences are SGHKS and YYEKEE (reference sequence). J lost 1 base, V lost 3 bases, and 0 bases had no gene match. The CDR3 DNA is TGTGCCAGCAGCTGGGACAGGGGCACAGATACGCAGTATTTT. Its translation is CASSWDRGTDTQYF.

V and J are TRBV4-2 and TRBJ2-5; TRBD2 matches 7 bases. The CDR3 has 14 residues. Germline trimming cut 1 base from V and 5 bases from J; bases unmatched to any gene: 4. The germline V gene has CDR1 LGHNA and CDR2 YNFKEQ. DNA of the CDR3: TGTGCCAGCAGCCAAGGCGGGAGAGGGGAGACCCAGTACTTC. Protein product: CASSQGGRGETQYF.

The CDR3 nucleotides read TGCGCCAGCAGCCAAGAGAGCGCAGATTCCTACGAGCAGTACTTC. Amino acid sequence: CASSQESADSYEQYF. J is TRBJ2-5 and V is TRBV4-3, with no clear D. The J call could be wrong; TRBJ2-7 is a better fit for the DNA end. This CDR3 contains 15 residues. Germline CDR1 LGHNA, CDR2 YSLEER.

This rearrangement joins TRBV29-1 to TRBJ2-2, with no clear D. Germline loops: CDR1 SQVTM, CDR2 ANQGSEA. This CDR3 spans 13 amino acids. Trimming pared 4 bases from V and 0 bases from J, leaving 6 bases between. CDR3: CSVGQANTGELFF. CDR3 nucleotide sequence: TGCAGCGTTGGTCAGGCGAACACCGGGGAGCTGTTTTTT.

The chain has TRBV5-1 and TRBJ1-2, with 7 bases aligning to TRBD1. Losses at the gene ends were 4 bases for V and 8 bases for J; bases not matched to a gene: 17. The germline V gene encodes CDR1 SGHRS and CDR2 YFSETQ. This CDR3 is 16 amino acids long. The CDR3 here is CASSRRQGRSSDGYTF. In DNA, the CDR3 is TGCGCCAGCAGCCGACGACAGGGACGATCTTCTGACGGCTACACCTTC. Looking up the rest from reference TRBV5-1 and TRBJ1-2 gives the full variable domain: KAGVTQTPRYLIKTRGQQVTLSCSPISGHRSVSWYQQTPGQGLQFLFEYFSETQRNKGNFPGRFSGRQFSNSRSEMNVSTLELGDSALYLCASSRRQGRSSDGYTFGSGTRLTVV.

J is TRBJ2-2 and V is TRBV7-2, with unresolved D. This CDR3 is built from 14 residues. The germline gives CDR1 SGHTA, CDR2 FQGNSA. V was shortened by 5 bases and J by 3 bases, with 10 bases between the two germline ends. The CDR3 sequence is CASSTHPDTGELFF. CDR3 sequence (DNA): TGTGCCAGCAGCACCCATCCGGACACCGGGGAGCTGTTTTTT.

The rearrangement joins TRBV18 to TRBJ2-2, with D hard to call. With 0 bases removed from V and 7 bases from J, the gap between germline ends came to 9 bases. This CDR3 comprises 14 residues. Germline V lookup: CDR1 KGHSH, CDR2 LQKENI. CDR3 loop: CASSPPERVGELFF. The CDR3 nucleotides are TGTGCCAGCTCACCACCGGAACGGGTCGGGGAGCTGTTTTTT.

The chain is built from TRBV5-1 and TRBJ1-1, with TRBD1 matching over 12 bases. Germline V gives CDR1 SGHRS, CDR2 YFSETQ. The CDR3 totals 20 residues. J lost 3 bases, V lost 4 bases, and 19 bases had no gene match. CDR3 in amino acids: CASSEDSSPGQGARYTEAFF. Here the CDR3 DNA reads TGCGCCAGCAGCGAGGATTCTTCGCCGGGACAGGGGGCGCGGTACACTGAAGCTTTCTTT. The variable domain in full, with the rest retrieved from reference TRBV5-1 and TRBJ1-1, is KAGVTQTPRYLIKTRGQQVTLSCSPISGHRSVSWYQQTPGQGLQFLFEYFSETQRNKGNFPGRFSGRQFSNSRSEMNVSTLELGDSALYLCASSEDSSPGQGARYTEAFFGQGTRLTVV.

J is TRBJ2-1 and V is TRBV5-1; 10 bases agree with TRBD2. The germline V gene encodes CDR1 SGHRS and CDR2 YFSETQ. J was trimmed by 8 bases and V by 5 bases; bases with no gene match: 10. The CDR3 runs 15 residues. The DNA of the CDR3 is TGCGCCAGCAGGGCTGTAGCGGGAGGAGGCGATGAGCAGTTCTTC. Protein product: CASRAVAGGGDEQFF.

This rearrangement joins TRBV9 to TRBJ2-7, with 7 bases identical to TRBD1. V gave up 0 bases and J gave up 5 bases; unmatched junction bases: 8. Germline CDR1 is SGDLS and CDR2 is YYNGEE. CDR3 length: 15 residues. The CDR3 DNA follows: TGTGCCAGCAGCGTAGAGGGGGCGTTAGGAAACGAGCAGTACTTC. This encodes CASSVEGALGNEQYF. The variable domain in full, completed from reference TRBV9 and TRBJ2-7, reads DSGVTQTPKHLITATGQRVTLRCSPRSGDLSVYWYQQSLDQGLQFLIQYYNGEERAKGNILERFSAQQFPDLHSELNLSSLELGDSALYFCASSVEGALGNEQYFGPGTRLTVT.

The chain carries TRBV19 and TRBJ1-4; TRBD1 matches at 7 bases. The V and J ends lost 2 bases and 10 bases, in that order; junction bases with no gene match: 10. CDR3 length: 15 amino acids. The germline CDR1 and CDR2 sequences are LNHDA and SQIVND (reference sequence). In nucleotides, the CDR3 is TGTGCCAGTAGTATACAATCGACAGGGTGGGGAAAACTGTTTTTT. It is translated as CASSIQSTGWGKLFF.

The rearrangement links TRBV5-1 to TRBJ2-2; possibly TRBD2 for D (5 bases). Germline V lookup: CDR1 SGHRS, CDR2 YFSETQ. Trimming removed 2 bases from V and 5 bases from J, with 13 bases in between. CDR3 length equals 15 residues. The CDR3 loop is CASSLSGSTTGELFF. Here the CDR3 DNA reads TGCGCCAGCAGCTTAAGTGGGAGTACTACCGGGGAGCTGTTTTTT.

The chain employs TRBV11-2 and TRBJ1-1; maybe TRBD1 (5 bases). V was trimmed by 1 base and J by 3 bases, leaving 6 bases between them. CDR1 and CDR2 from the germline V gene are SGHAT and FQNNGV. The CDR3 extends over 13 amino acids. The CDR3 sequence: CASSLVQDTEAFF. The CDR3 DNA reads TGTGCCAGCAGCTTAGTACAGGACACTGAAGCTTTCTTT.

The chain is built from TRBV5-1 and TRBJ2-3, with TRBD1 identical over 9 bases. V lost 4 bases to trimming and J lost 4 bases; unmatched junction nucleotides: 13. Looked up from germline, CDR1 is SGHRS and CDR2 is YFSETQ. The CDR3 is 17 amino acids. Here the CDR3 reads CASSLTGQGVIPDTQYF. CDR3 sequence (DNA): TGCGCCAGCAGCCTAACGGGACAGGGCGTTATCCCAGATACGCAGTATTTT.

The chain combines TRBV28 with TRBJ2-3, with D possibly being TRBD2 (5 bases). The CDR3 spans 15 residues. CDR1 is MDHEN and CDR2 is SYDVKM in the germline V gene. V was trimmed by 8 bases and J by 0 bases, leaving 15 bases between them. CDR3 in DNA: TGTGCCAGCGCCCCTGGCGGCGGGAGCACAGATACGCAGTATTTT. Translating gives CASAPGGGSTDTQYF.

The rearrangement joins TRBV7-2 to TRBJ2-5; TRBD1 matches at 9 bases. The assigned J gene may be wrong: the sequence end matches TRBJ2-7 better. This CDR3 has 15 residues. The germline CDR1 and CDR2 sequences are SGHTA and FQGNSA. In nucleotides, the CDR3 is TGTGCCAGCAGCCTTGGGACAGGGCCGACCTACGAGCAGTACTTC. It specifies CASSLGTGPTYEQYF.

The CDR3 here is CASSLAPPGFDAGELFF. For the CDR3, the DNA is TGTGCCAGCAGCTTAGCCCCTCCGGGTTTCGACGCCGGGGAGCTGTTTTTT. The rearrangement joins TRBV11-2 to TRBJ2-2, with unresolved D. This CDR3 is built from 17 residues. The germline gives CDR1 SGHAT, CDR2 FQNNGV. V gave up 1 base and J gave up 6 bases, with 18 bases separating them. The complete variable domain, with remaining parts taken from reference TRBV11-2 and TRBJ2-2, reads EAGVAQSPRYKIIEKRQSVAFWCNPISGHATLYWYQQILGQGPKLLIQFQNNGVVDDSQLPKDRFSAERLKGVDSTLKIQPAKLEDSAVYLCASSLAPPGFDAGELFFGEGSRLTVL.

The chain uses TRBV7-9 and TRBJ1-2, with 10 bases identical to TRBD1. This CDR3 comprises 15 residues. The ends lost 5 bases at V and 8 bases at J; junction bases unmatched: 11. Looked up from germline, CDR1 is SEHNR and CDR2 is FQNEAQ (reference sequence). This CDR3 is CASSRGQGSIYGYTF. The CDR3 nucleotides read TGTGCCAGCAGCCGGGGACAGGGGTCTATCTACGGCTACACCTTC. Full variable domain (remainder filled in from reference TRBV7-9 and TRBJ1-2): DTGVSQNPRHKITKRGQNVTFRCDPISEHNRLYWYRQTLGQGPEFLTYFQNEAQLEKSRLLSDRFSAERPKGSFSTLEIQRTEQGDSAMYLCASSRGQGSIYGYTFGSGTRLTVV.

This chain joins TRBV5-6 and TRBJ2-7; D remains ambiguous. V was cut by 3 bases and J by 7 bases, with 8 bases left in between. The CDR3 sequence is 11 residues long. CDR1 SGHDT and CDR2 YYEEEE come from the germline V gene. The CDR3 is CASSSPREQYF. CDR3 nucleotide sequence: TGTGCCAGCAGCTCCCCCCGGGAGCAGTACTTC.

The chain links TRBV5-6 to TRBJ2-1; D is undetermined. With 6 bases removed from V and 7 bases from J, the gap between germline ends came to 14 bases. Germline V gives CDR1 SGHDT, CDR2 YYEEEE. The length of the CDR3 is 13 residues. CDR3 region: CASIIRLRNEQFF. The DNA for the CDR3 is TGTGCCAGCATCATCCGCTTGAGGAATGAGCAGTTCTTC.

The chain has TRBV7-9 and TRBJ1-2; tentative D call: TRBD1 (5 bases). Germline assignment: CDR1 SEHNR and CDR2 FQNEAQ (reference sequence). The CDR3 runs to 16 residues. V shed 6 bases and J shed 0 bases, with 17 bases lying between them. CDR3 amino acids: CASSPLDGQPNYGYTF. CDR3 bases: TGTGCCAGCAGTCCCTTGGACGGACAACCTAACTATGGCTACACCTTC. The entire variable domain, with the rest obtained from reference TRBV7-9 and TRBJ1-2, is as follows: DTGVSQNPRHKITKRGQNVTFRCDPISEHNRLYWYRQTLGQGPEFLTYFQNEAQLEKSRLLSDRFSAERPKGSFSTLEIQRTEQGDSAMYLCASSPLDGQPNYGYTFGSGTRLTVV.

The chain links TRBV5-1 to TRBJ2-1; 7 bases map to TRBD2. The germline V gene has CDR1 SGHRS and CDR2 YFSETQ. Losses at the gene ends were 0 bases for V and 6 bases for J; bases not matched to a gene: 9. The CDR3 contains 16 residues. CDR3 sequence reads: CASSLGPAGSSNEQFF. For the CDR3, the DNA is TGCGCCAGCAGCTTGGGACCAGCGGGATCTTCCAATGAGCAGTTCTTC. The full variable domain, in which reference TRBV5-1 and TRBJ2-1 provide the parts outside the CDR3, is KAGVTQTPRYLIKTRGQQVTLSCSPISGHRSVSWYQQTPGQGLQFLFEYFSETQRNKGNFPGRFSGRQFSNSRSEMNVSTLELGDSALYLCASSLGPAGSSNEQFFGPGTRLTVL.

The gene calls are TRBV2 and TRBJ1-1; TRBD1 matches at 8 bases. J gave up 2 bases and V 7 bases, and 18 bases lay outside the gene matches. Germline CDR1 reads SNHLY; CDR2 reads FYNNEI. The CDR3 has 18 residues. CDR3 nucleotides: TGTGCCAGCACCGTAACCCAGGGGGCGAGCGGGGCAAACACTGAAGCTTTCTTT. Amino acids: CASTVTQGASGANTEAFF.

The gene calls are TRBV19 and TRBJ2-7; D ambiguous. V was cut by 3 bases and J by 1 base, with 7 bases left in between. The CDR3 loop spans 13 amino acids. Germline values: CDR1 LNHDA, CDR2 SQIVND (reference sequence). CDR3: CASSMVTSYEQYF. The CDR3 coding sequence is TGTGCCAGTAGTATGGTGACTTCCTACGAGCAGTACTTC. Looking up the rest from reference TRBV19 and TRBJ2-7 gives the full variable domain: DGGITQSPKYLFRKEGQNVTLSCEQNLNHDAMYWYRQDPGQGLRLIYYSQIVNDFQKGDIAEGYSVSREKKESFPLTVTSAQKNPTAFYLCASSMVTSYEQYFGPGTRLTVT.